This TCR beta chain was identified during a study of cytomegalovirus exposure and HLA in healthy donors. Study-wide results and caveats: In a later analysis, TCR association rates varied by HLA locus: DRB1 most, HLA-C fewest. Rare TCR sequences dominated, though some public TCRs recurred in many donors.

About this clone itself: Its antigen remains unidentified.

Researchers ran the PCR with 60 Vbeta and 13 Jbeta primers. TCRdb keeps only in-frame clones here, not all; method: immunoSEQ multiplex PCR. This repertoire shows under 200,000 clones, over 80% found once; its top ten account for 1.9%. The CDR3 is 14 amino acids. Unmatched junction bases numbered 9, after V lost 7 bases and J lost 5 bases. Germline-derived CDR1 and CDR2 are MNHEY and SVGAGI. The sample was PBMCs. This sequence joins TRBV6-5 and TRBJ2-5; 8 bases agree with TRBD1. This sequence was found in a human donor in good health. CDR3 residues: CASKRQGQLETQYF. In nucleotides, the CDR3 is TGTGCCAGCAAAAGACAGGGGCAGTTGGAGACCCAGTACTTC.